The 32 T cell receptor beta chains below were found in one sample sequenced in a study of T cells after yellow fever vaccination. TCRdb reprocessed the 5' RACE reads with MiXCR, giving one entry per CDR3 protein. The sample lists over 100,000 distinct CDR3 sequences, under 9% occurring once. The source was CD8+ T cells sorted from PBMCs, collected 45 days after the yellow fever booster vaccination. Receptors originate from a man between 25 and 39 years old who received the YFV17D yellow fever vaccine.

This clonotype turned up a few times. This chain links TRBV27 with TRBJ2-7; the D gene is possibly TRBD1 (5 bases). V shed 11 bases and J shed 4 bases, with 21 bases lying between them. This CDR3 has 14 residues. The germline V gene has CDR1 MNHEY and CDR2 SMNVEV (reference sequence). CDR3 DNA: TGTGCCTGCCAGCCGGCTAACAGGCTTTACGAGCAGTACTTC. Its translation is CACQPANRLYEQYF.

This clonotype was seen at least ten times. The rearrangement links TRBV29-1 to TRBJ2-1, with D perhaps assigned TRBD1 or TRBD2 (7 bases each). This CDR3 contains 15 residues. The germline V gene encodes CDR1 SQVTM and CDR2 ANQGSEA. The V and J ends lost 7 bases and 0 bases respectively, with 16 bases between them. The CDR3 DNA reads TGCAGCGCCCCAGGGGGGGTGAGCTCCTACAATGAGCAGTTCTTC. Translation: CSAPGGVSSYNEQFF.

The sample holds many counts of this clonotype. V usage is TRBV11-2 and J usage is TRBJ1-1; D call uncertain. The V end lost 6 bases, the J end lost 4 bases, and 12 bases lay between the germline ends. Germline values: CDR1 SGHAT, CDR2 FQNNGV. This CDR3 has 13 residues. In nucleotides, the CDR3 is TGTGCCAGCAGGTCCACCCTGGGCACTGAAGCTTTCTTT. It translates to CASRSTLGTEAFF. Filled out from reference TRBV11-2 and TRBJ1-1, the complete variable domain reads EAGVAQSPRYKIIEKRQSVAFWCNPISGHATLYWYQQILGQGPKLLIQFQNNGVVDDSQLPKDRFSAERLKGVDSTLKIQPAKLEDSAVYLCASRSTLGTEAFFGQGTRLTVV.

This clonotype was detected a few times. The chain combines TRBV27 with TRBJ2-3, with 13 bases fitting TRBD2. The ends lost 6 bases at V and 4 bases at J; junction bases unmatched: 10. CDR1 and CDR2 (germline): MNHEY, SMNVEV (reference sequence). CDR3 length: 17 amino acids. The CDR3 region is CASRPVTSGRGADTQYF. The CDR3 nucleotides are TGTGCCAGCAGGCCCGTTACTAGCGGGAGGGGAGCAGATACGCAGTATTTT.

This clonotype was recorded at least ten times. CDR3: CASSVDMVETQYF. CDR3 nucleotide sequence: TGTGCCAGCAGCGTAGATATGGTGGAGACCCAGTACTTC. V and J are TRBV9 and TRBJ2-5; D is ambiguous. The V gene lost 0 bases and the J gene lost 5 bases, with 8 bases spanning the gap. The CDR3 sequence is 13 residues long. Per germline, CDR1 SGDLS and CDR2 YYNGEE.

This clonotype was seen at least ten times. This chain uses TRBV5-6 with TRBJ2-1; 13 positions agree with TRBD2. Per the germline V gene, CDR1 is SGHDT and CDR2 is YYEEEE. V was clipped by 2 bases and J by 9 bases; unmatched bases: 11. This CDR3 region has 17 residues. The chain's CDR3 is CASSFGLAGVNGGEQFF. In nucleotides, the CDR3 is TGTGCCAGCAGCTTCGGACTAGCGGGAGTAAACGGAGGTGAGCAGTTCTTC.

This clonotype has a handful of counts. The chain uses TRBV4-2 and TRBJ1-5; TRBD1 might be the D (5 bases). V dropped 1 base and J dropped 0 bases, with 13 bases sitting between them. Germline CDR1 LGHNA, CDR2 YNFKEQ. There are 17 residues in the CDR3. The CDR3 region has the DNA TGTGCCAGCAGCCAAGTGGAGGGACTCCATAGCAATCAGCCCCAGCATTTT. Amino acids: CASSQVEGLHSNQPQHF.

Many counts were recorded for this clonotype. CDR3 bases: TGTGCCAGCAGCTCACTACCAGGGTTGCACGAGCAGTACTTC. It yields the protein CASSSLPGLHEQYF. The chain recombines TRBV7-9 with TRBJ2-7; D is perhaps TRBD1 (5 bases). Between the trimmed V and J ends, which lost 4 bases and 5 bases, there was a span of 15 bases. The CDR3 totals 14 residues. Germline V gene sequence: CDR1 SEHNR, CDR2 FQNEAQ (reference sequence). Using reference TRBV7-9 and TRBJ2-7 for the parts outside the CDR3, the full variable domain is DTGVSQNPRHKITKRGQNVTFRCDPISEHNRLYWYRQTLGQGPEFLTYFQNEAQLEKSRLLSDRFSAERPKGSFSTLEIQRTEQGDSAMYLCASSSLPGLHEQYFGPGTRLTVT.

In its sample, this clonotype was seen many times. The genes are TRBV7-9 and TRBJ2-1, with 9 nucleotides matching TRBD2. After removal of 1 base from V and 8 bases from J, the junction contained 6 bases not matched to a gene. This CDR3 contains 15 residues. The germline gives CDR1 SEHNR, CDR2 FQNEAQ (reference sequence). CDR3 bases: TGTGCCAGCAGCTTAGTTTCGGCGGGAGGGCATGAGCAGTTCTTC. Translated, it gives CASSLVSAGGHEQFF.

This clonotype was picked up a small number of times. The chain combines TRBV6-5 with TRBJ2-1, with D maybe TRBD2 (5 bases). The CDR3 length is 16 residues. The V end lost 0 bases, the J end lost 2 bases, and 11 bases lay between the germline ends. Germline-derived CDR1 and CDR2 are MNHEY and SVGAGI. The CDR3 region is CASSYSSGRTYNEQFF. The CDR3, as DNA: TGTGCCAGCAGTTACTCGAGCGGAAGAACCTACAATGAGCAGTTCTTC.

This clonotype was detected many times. This chain uses TRBV12-3 or TRBV12-4 with TRBJ2-5, with D possibly being TRBD2 (5 bases). CDR3 length: 13 amino acids. Trimming pared 6 bases from V and 4 bases from J, leaving 12 bases between. The CDR3 sequence: CASSHSGGETQYF. DNA for the CDR3: TGTGCCAGCAGCCACAGCGGCGGAGAGACCCAGTACTTC.

This clonotype was recorded at least ten times. This rearrangement joins TRBV19 to TRBJ2-3, with a weak D call TRBD2 (6 bases). This CDR3 is built from 14 residues. The V end lost 4 bases, the J end lost 3 bases, and 11 bases lay between the germline ends. CDR1 and CDR2 from the germline V gene are LNHDA and SQIVND (reference sequence). CDR3 DNA: TGTGCCAGTAGTACGGGAGAGGGAACAGATACGCAGTATTTT. This gives the protein CASSTGEGTDTQYF.

This clonotype has just a few counts. The chain links TRBV3-1 to TRBJ2-2; 10 bases are a match to TRBD2. This CDR3 comprises 16 residues. Germline V gene lookup returns CDR1 LGHDT and CDR2 YNNKEL (reference sequence). The V and J ends lost 4 bases and 1 base, in that order; junction bases with no gene match: 3. Here the CDR3 DNA reads TGTGCCAGCAGCCCTAGCGGGAGACTGAACACCGGGGAGCTGTTTTTT. Protein sequence: CASSPSGRLNTGELFF.

This clonotype was detected many times. The chain uses TRBV27 and TRBJ2-1; 8 bases agree with TRBD2. In germline, CDR1 is MNHEY, CDR2 SMNVEV (reference sequence). The CDR3 is 13 amino acids. V trimming: 9 bases; J trimming: 6 bases; junction bases outside the gene matches: 7. The CDR3 nucleotides are TGTGCCAGTAGGGCCGGGGGGGCCAATGAGCAGTTCTTC. It codes for CASRAGGANEQFF.

Only a few counts were recorded for this clonotype. The chain employs TRBV23-1 and TRBJ1-4; 7 bases fit TRBD1. TRBV23-1 is an open reading frame whose function is uncertain. This CDR3 is built from 14 residues. V lost 7 bases and J lost 5; bases outside the gene matches: 7. The CDR3 region is CASKPQGPNEKLFF. The CDR3 coding sequence is TGCGCCAGCAAGCCACAGGGGCCCAATGAAAAACTGTTTTTT.

The chain is built from TRBV7-8 and TRBJ2-1; D is undetermined. CDR1 and CDR2 (germline): SGHVS, FQNEAQ. This CDR3 is 12 amino acids long. The V gene lost 1 base and the J gene lost 10 bases, with 8 bases spanning the gap. The CDR3 DNA reads TGTGCCAGCAGCTTAGGGGGTTCGGAGCAGTTCTTC. Translated: CASSLGGSEQFF.

This clonotype was seen repeatedly, ten times or more. This chain links TRBV5-1 with TRBJ2-1; 11 bases agree with TRBD2. CDR1 is SGHRS, CDR2 YFSETQ, per germline. This CDR3 region has 17 residues. V shed 3 bases, J shed 1 base, and the junction held 6 bases outside the gene matches. The CDR3 DNA reads as TGCGCCAGCAGCTCCATACTAGCGGGAGAATCCTACAATGAGCAGTTCTTC. Translated: CASSSILAGESYNEQFF.

The gene calls are TRBV23-1 and TRBJ2-1; 14 bases fit TRBD2. TRBV23-1 is reported as an ORF; its role is uncertain. The CDR3 is 20 residues long. With V trimmed by 6 bases and J by 6 bases, 19 bases remained unmatched. This CDR3 reads CASSENVQGTSGSFCNEQFF. CDR3 in DNA: TGCGCCAGCAGCGAAAACGTCCAAGGGACTAGCGGGAGCTTCTGCAATGAGCAGTTCTTC.

This clonotype came up a few times. V usage is TRBV5-1 and J usage is TRBJ2-7; D may be TRBD2 (6 bases). V was clipped by 6 bases and J by 1 base, with 11 bases between them. The CDR3 loop spans 13 amino acids. The germline CDR1 and CDR2 sequences are SGHRS and YFSETQ. CDR3: CASTSSESYEQYF. The DNA for the CDR3 is TGCGCCAGCACCTCTAGCGAGTCCTACGAGCAGTACTTC.

The chain combines TRBV10-3 with TRBJ2-3; D gene ambiguous. V was cut by 6 bases and J by 4 bases, with 5 bases left in between. Germline assignment: CDR1 ENHRY and CDR2 SYGVKD. CDR3 length: 11 amino acids. The CDR3 sequence is CAIRGPDTQYF. The DNA of the CDR3 is TGTGCCATCAGGGGTCCAGATACGCAGTATTTT.

This clonotype was observed at least ten times. The chain uses TRBV25-1 and TRBJ2-3; the match to TRBD1 covers 8 bases. Germline V gene data show CDR1 as MGHDK and CDR2 as SYGVNS. J lost 2 bases, V lost 0 bases, and 10 bases had no gene match. This CDR3 has 18 amino acids. The CDR3 protein is CASSEYGLGTGDTDTQYF. CDR3 sequence (DNA): TGTGCCAGCAGTGAATACGGTCTCGGGACAGGAGACACAGATACGCAGTATTTT.

This clonotype has only a few counts. The rearrangement joins TRBV12-3 or TRBV12-4 to TRBJ2-1, with 8 bases identical to TRBD1. After removal of 6 bases from V and 4 bases from J, the junction contained 8 bases not matched to a gene. The CDR3 runs to 15 residues. CDR3 sequence reads: CASSYDRGQYNEQFF. The CDR3 DNA sequence: TGTGCCAGCAGCTACGACAGGGGCCAGTACAATGAGCAGTTCTTC.

This clonotype showed up many times. This chain uses TRBV4-3 with TRBJ2-1; tentatively, D is TRBD2 (5 bases). The germline V gene has CDR1 LGHNA and CDR2 YSLEER. The CDR3 has 14 amino acids. Trimming left V 6 bases short and J 9 bases short, with 18 bases between. The CDR3 DNA reads as TGCGCCAGCAGTGTTGGATCTGACTATTCTGAGCAGTTCTTC. Translation: CASSVGSDYSEQFF.

This clonotype was counted ten times or more. CDR3: CSVETRAPGGEGVQYF. In nucleotides, the CDR3 is TGCAGCGTTGAAACTAGGGCACCGGGGGGCGAAGGTGTCCAGTACTTC. The rearrangement joins TRBV29-1 to TRBJ2-5; a possible D gene is TRBD2 (7 bases). The CDR3 consists of 16 residues. Trimming removed 2 bases at V and 10 bases at J, with 26 bases between. Germline CDR1 and CDR2: SQVTM and ANQGSEA.

The V call is TRBV27, the J call TRBJ1-2; TRBD1 agrees at 9 bases. Trimming at V came to 6 bases and at J to 5 bases, leaving 7 bases not matched to a gene. CDR3 size: 14 residues. Germline CDR1 is MNHEY and CDR2 is SMNVEV (reference sequence). The CDR3 nucleotides are TGTGCCAGCAGAACCGGGACAGGGATATATGGCTACACCTTC. Amino acids: CASRTGTGIYGYTF.

This sequence joins TRBV29-1 and TRBJ1-2; 10 bases align to TRBD1. J was trimmed by 2 bases and V by 0 bases; bases with no gene match: 6. Germline V gene data show CDR1 as SQVTM and CDR2 as ANQGSEA. The CDR3 has 16 residues. CDR3 coding DNA: TGCAGCGTTGAAGATCCCCGACAGGGGGCGAACTATGGCTACACCTTC. Its translation: CSVEDPRQGANYGYTF.

This clonotype turned up a few times. The chain couples TRBV7-2 to TRBJ2-1, with TRBD2 matching over 7 bases. Losses at the gene ends were 3 bases for V and 5 bases for J; bases not matched to a gene: 10. The CDR3 loop spans 16 amino acids. CDR1 is SGHTA and CDR2 is FQGNSA in the germline V gene. The CDR3 bases are TGTGCCAGCAGCTTTGTATGGGGGAGGGCCGACAATGAGCAGTTCTTC. Its translation is CASSFVWGRADNEQFF.

This clonotype was observed at least ten times. V is TRBV2 and J is TRBJ2-1; perhaps TRBD2 as D (6 bases). V shed 1 base and J shed 3 bases, with 16 bases lying between them. Germline CDR1 and CDR2: SNHLY and FYNNEI. This CDR3 comprises 17 residues. This CDR3 reads CASSEEGTHTLYNEQFF. CDR3 coding DNA: TGTGCCAGCAGTGAAGAGGGGACTCACACCCTCTACAATGAGCAGTTCTTC.

The J gene is TRBJ2-3, the V gene TRBV29-1; TRBD1 is a possible D gene (5 bases). The V end lost 0 bases, the J end lost 4 bases, and 8 bases lay between the germline ends. The length of the CDR3 is 13 residues. Germline values: CDR1 SQVTM, CDR2 ANQGSEA. The CDR3 nucleotides read TGCAGCGTTGAAGATGGCAGGGCAGATACGCAGTATTTT. Translation gives CSVEDGRADTQYF.

This clonotype came up many times. J is TRBJ2-2 and V is TRBV6-5; D is unresolved. CDR3 size: 14 residues. The V end was cut by 0 bases, the J end by 4 bases, with 6 bases between. Germline V gene lookup returns CDR1 MNHEY and CDR2 SVGAGI. This chain's CDR3 is CASSYSWTTGELFF. Here the CDR3 DNA reads TGTGCCAGCAGTTACTCGTGGACCACCGGGGAGCTGTTTTTT.

This clonotype was seen a single time. Being one base from a much bigger clone, this may be a read error. CDR3 amino acids: CASSYGTDNVQFF. The CDR3 DNA sequence: TGTGCCAGCAGTTACGGGACTGACAATGTGCAGTTCTTC. The V and J genes are TRBV6-5 and TRBJ2-1, with D perhaps TRBD2 (6 bases). CDR3 length equals 13 residues. Per the germline V gene, CDR1 is MNHEY and CDR2 is SVGAGI.

Only a few counts were recorded for this clonotype. The CDR3 coding sequence is TGTGCCAGCAGTTTAATTAGCGGGGCTAGCACAGATACGCAGTATTTT. Its protein product is CASSLISGASTDTQYF. This chain joins TRBV27 and TRBJ2-3, with TRBD2 matching over 8 bases. The germline V gene has CDR1 MNHEY and CDR2 SMNVEV (reference sequence). The CDR3 sequence is 16 residues long. V lost 2 bases, J lost 0 bases, and 4 bases stayed unmatched.